One sample yielded the 27 T cell receptor beta chains listed below, sequenced in a study of cytomegalovirus exposure and HLA in healthy donors. Both 60 Vbeta primers and 13 Jbeta primers went into the PCR. Produced via immunoSEQ multiplex PCR; TCRdb's table is partial and in-frame only. The table records 150,000 to 200,000 clones, about three quarters of them present only once. The specimen sequenced was PBMCs. The source is a woman aged 40 to 50 in good health and CMV-seropositive.

This chain uses TRBV4-2 with TRBJ2-7; perhaps TRBD1 as D (5 bases). Trimming took 1 base from V and 0 from J, leaving 10 bases between them. This CDR3 region has 15 residues. Looked up from germline, CDR1 is LGHNA and CDR2 is YNFKEQ. CDR3 coding DNA: TGTGCCAGCAGCCAAGGGACAAGTAACTCCTACGAGCAGTACTTC. The encoded protein is CASSQGTSNSYEQYF.

The gene calls are TRBV5-4 and TRBJ1-2, with 8 bases that match TRBD1. This CDR3 is 16 amino acids long. V lost 4 bases and J lost 5; bases outside the gene matches: 13. The germline V gene encodes CDR1 SGHNT and CDR2 YYREEE (reference sequence). The CDR3 nucleotides read TGTGCCAGCAGCACCGGACAGGGCGGCCTTGGATATGGCTACACCTTC. Translating gives CASSTGQGGLGYGYTF.

This chain links TRBV11-2 with TRBJ2-2; D unclear. This CDR3 has 14 amino acids. Germline values: CDR1 SGHAT, CDR2 FQNNGV. V lost 1 base to trimming and J lost 1 base, with 4 bases between them. The CDR3 loop is CASSLVGNTGELFF. The CDR3 DNA reads as TGTGCCAGCAGCTTAGTCGGGAACACCGGGGAGCTGTTTTTT.

In DNA, the CDR3 is TGTGCCATCAGTGATTTCGGACCCTCAGGGTCACCCCTCCACTTT. Its translation: CAISDFGPSGSPLHF. The chain is built from TRBV10-3 and TRBJ1-6; TRBD1 is a possible D gene (5 bases). Germline-derived CDR1 and CDR2 are ENHRY and SYGVKD. V dropped 3 bases and J dropped 10 bases, with 16 bases sitting between them. This CDR3 is built from 15 residues.

The chain recombines TRBV18 with TRBJ1-3; D uncertain. CDR3 length: 15 amino acids. Per the germline V gene, CDR1 is KGHSH and CDR2 is LQKENI. V was shortened by 3 bases and J by 0 bases, with 9 bases between the two germline ends. The CDR3 DNA follows: TGTGCCAGCTCACCTTCTCTAGACTCTGGAAACACCATATATTTT. It specifies CASSPSLDSGNTIYF.

The V call is TRBV7-9, the J call TRBJ2-2; 11 bases are a match to TRBD1. This CDR3 comprises 17 residues. Germline CDR1 reads SEHNR; CDR2 reads FQNEAQ (reference sequence). Germline trimming cut 5 bases from V and 4 bases from J; bases unmatched to any gene: 9. CDR3 nucleotides: TGTGCCAGCAGCCCGCCCCCGGGACAGGGGGGCACCGGGGAGCTGTTTTTT. It codes for CASSPPPGQGGTGELFF.

The chain recombines TRBV28 with TRBJ2-7, with TRBD2 matching 8 bases. There are 14 residues in the CDR3. The junction had 9 bases not matched to a gene; V was cut back by 5 bases and J by 6 bases. Germline lookup yields CDR1 MDHEN and CDR2 SYDVKM. Here the CDR3 DNA reads TGTGCCAGCAGTAAAGCGGGGGTAGGTCCCGAGCAGTACTTC. This sequence encodes CASSKAGVGPEQYF.

The chain has TRBV7-2 and TRBJ2-1, with 8 bases matching TRBD1. Germline V gene lookup returns CDR1 SGHTA and CDR2 FQGNSA. Trimming at V came to 3 bases and at J to 12 bases, leaving 10 bases not matched to a gene. The CDR3 length is 14 residues. DNA for the CDR3: TGTGCCAGCAGCTTCCCTGACAGGGGAAAGGGGCAGTTCTTC. It translates to CASSFPDRGKGQFF. The entire variable domain, with the rest obtained from reference TRBV7-2 and TRBJ2-1, is as follows: GAGVSQSPSNKVTEKGKDVELRCDPISGHTALYWYRQSLGQGLEFLIYFQGNSAPDKSGLPSDRFSAERTGGSVSTLTIQRTQQEDSAVYLCASSFPDRGKGQFFGPGTRLTVL.

This chain uses TRBV29-1 with TRBJ1-1, with D perhaps matching TRBD1 (5 bases). This CDR3 is built from 14 residues. The ends were cut back, 4 bases at V and 1 base at J, with 13 bases in the middle. Germline CDR1 and CDR2: SQVTM and ANQGSEA. In nucleotides, the CDR3 is TGCAGCGTTGTTGTCGACAGACCGAACACTGAAGCTTTCTTT. Its translation is CSVVVDRPNTEAFF.

V usage is TRBV7-6 and J usage is TRBJ1-2; TRBD1 aligns across 7 bases. V lost 1 base and J lost 5; bases outside the gene matches: 7. This CDR3 region has 15 residues. The germline V gene has CDR1 SGHVS and CDR2 FNYEAQ. CDR3 sequence (DNA): TGTGCCAGCAGCTTAGATAGCGCAGGGGGTTATGGCTACACCTTC. It is translated as CASSLDSAGGYGYTF. Drawing the rest from reference TRBV7-6 and TRBJ1-2, the complete variable domain is GAGVSQSPRYKVTKRGQDVALRCDPISGHVSLYWYRQALGQGPEFLTYFNYEAQQDKSGLPNDRFSAERPEGSISTLTIQRTEQRDSAMYRCASSLDSAGGYGYTFGSGTRLTVV.

The chain is built from TRBV5-6 and TRBJ1-6; the D is unclear. The CDR3 has 16 amino acids. Germline V gives CDR1 SGHDT, CDR2 YYEEEE. V was pared by 4 bases and J by 7 bases, with 18 bases between. CDR3 nucleotide sequence: TGTGCCAGCAGCGCCCTGAGGACGGGGAGGAATTCACCCCTCCACTTT. It translates to CASSALRTGRNSPLHF.

This rearrangement joins TRBV6-1 to TRBJ1-1; TRBD1 agrees at 7 bases. The CDR3 runs to 14 residues. After removal of 6 bases from V and 1 base from J, the junction contained 5 bases not matched to a gene. Germline V gives CDR1 MNHNS, CDR2 SASEGT. For the CDR3, the DNA is TGTGCCAGCAGCCCGGACAGGTCGAACACTGAAGCTTTCTTT. Translating gives CASSPDRSNTEAFF.

The chain links TRBV7-8 to TRBJ2-1; TRBD2 aligns across 8 bases. Trimming removed 1 base from V and 7 bases from J; junction bases left unmatched: 12. The CDR3 totals 17 residues. Germline assignment: CDR1 SGHVS and CDR2 FQNEAQ. CDR3: CASSLGRAGVPLNEQFF. The CDR3 DNA sequence: TGTGCCAGCAGCTTAGGACGAGCGGGGGTCCCCCTTAATGAGCAGTTCTTC.

This clone was seen just once. The V call is TRBV7-6, the J call TRBJ1-1; maybe TRBD1 (6 bases). Germline CDR1 reads SGHVS; CDR2 reads FNYEAQ. This CDR3 comprises 13 residues. V was shortened by 5 bases and J by 3 bases, with 10 bases between the two germline ends. The CDR3: CASSLGQHTEAFF. CDR3 coding DNA: TGTGCCAGCAGCCTGGGACAACACACTGAAGCTTTCTTT.

The chain carries TRBV19 and TRBJ1-1; 8 bases map to TRBD1. Germline CDR1 reads LNHDA; CDR2 reads SQIVND (reference sequence). This CDR3 region has 15 residues. Unmatched junction bases numbered 4, after V lost 4 bases and J lost 0 bases. CDR3 amino acids: CASSTGGWMNTEAFF. The CDR3 bases are TGTGCCAGTAGTACAGGGGGCTGGATGAACACTGAAGCTTTCTTT.

The chain links TRBV2 to TRBJ1-2; a weak D match, TRBD1 (5 bases). Trimming stripped 7 bases from V and 4 bases from J, with 16 bases between. CDR1 is SNHLY, CDR2 FYNNEI, per germline. The CDR3 extends over 14 amino acids. In DNA, the CDR3 is TGTGCCAGCAAGGAAACAGGCCTTCCCTATGGCTACACCTTC. It specifies CASKETGLPYGYTF.

The genes are TRBV7-2 and TRBJ2-7; 8 bases map to TRBD1. Germline V CDR1 and CDR2: SGHTA, FQGNSA. With V trimmed by 5 bases and J by 5 bases, 8 bases remained unmatched. The CDR3 runs to 14 residues. The CDR3 sequence: CASSPRTGTHEQYF. The CDR3 DNA follows: TGTGCCAGCAGCCCCCGGACAGGGACCCACGAGCAGTACTTC.

This clone appeared many times. This rearrangement joins TRBV5-4 to TRBJ1-2; possible D gene TRBD1, 5 bases. This CDR3 contains 16 residues. Germline V gives CDR1 SGHNT, CDR2 YYREEE (reference sequence). Trimming stripped 4 bases from V and 7 bases from J, with 23 bases between. In DNA, the CDR3 is TGTGCCAGCAGCCGCGGGCCGGAGGGGTCGAGTTTTGGCTACACCTTC. Protein product: CASSRGPEGSSFGYTF.

The chain has TRBV4-1 and TRBJ1-2; 7 bases are a match to TRBD1. V trimming: 0 bases; J trimming: 10 bases; junction bases outside the gene matches: 5. The length of the CDR3 is 13 residues. Germline assignment: CDR1 MGHRA and CDR2 YSYEKL. The CDR3 DNA sequence: TGCGCCAGCAGCCAAGATCCCACAGGGGTCTACACCTTC. Protein sequence: CASSQDPTGVYTF.

The chain joins TRBV6-1 to TRBJ1-5; 9 bases line up with TRBD1. V dropped 6 bases and J dropped 11; count of bases not matched to a gene: 8. The germline CDR1 and CDR2 sequences are MNHNS and SASEGT. The CDR3 runs 13 residues. CDR3: CASRGTGITTQHF. The CDR3 bases are TGTGCCAGCAGAGGGACAGGGATAACGACCCAGCATTTT.

J is TRBJ1-1 and V is TRBV5-4; unclear D gene. Trimming took off 5 bases at V and 6 bases at J, with 17 bases between the two ends. Germline CDR1 is SGHNT and CDR2 is YYREEE (reference sequence). The CDR3 loop spans 14 amino acids. For the CDR3, the DNA is TGTGCCAGCAGTTCCATCGGGGTGGTATCTGAAGCTTTCTTT. As protein: CASSSIGVVSEAFF.

CDR3 bases: TGTGCCAGCAGCTCCGGGTATTCTCCCGGCACTAACAATGAGCAGTTCTTC. This encodes CASSSGYSPGTNNEQFF. The J gene is TRBJ2-1, the V gene TRBV5-4, with D unresolved. Per germline, CDR1 SGHNT and CDR2 YYREEE (reference sequence). V lost 3 bases and J lost 5, with 21 bases in between. The CDR3 is made up of 17 amino acids.

J is TRBJ2-1 and V is TRBV4-2, with TRBD2 identical over 7 bases. The CDR3 has 13 residues. Germline CDR1 LGHNA, CDR2 YNFKEQ. The J segment lost 5 bases and the V segment lost 3 bases, leaving 1 base of the junction unmatched. CDR3 region: CASSQLADNEQFF. CDR3 in DNA: TGTGCCAGCAGCCAGCTAGCGGACAATGAGCAGTTCTTC.

The chain combines TRBV6-1 with TRBJ2-3, with 11 bases aligning to TRBD2. The CDR3 has 16 amino acids. Trimming cost V 4 bases and J 2 bases; bases outside gene matches: 5. Germline CDR1 and CDR2: MNHNS and SASEGT. The CDR3 DNA follows: TGTGCCAGCAGTGCCACTAGCGGGGGCCCCACAGATACGCAGTATTTT. This translates into CASSATSGGPTDTQYF.

The gene calls are TRBV5-6 and TRBJ1-1; D is perhaps TRBD1 (5 bases). Trimming took off 4 bases at V and 4 bases at J, with 17 bases between the two ends. This CDR3 has 15 amino acids. The germline CDR1 and CDR2 sequences are SGHDT and YYEEEE. Written as DNA, the CDR3 is TGTGCCAGCAGCAACCTTAAGGCAGGGCCCACTGAAGCTTTCTTT. Translated: CASSNLKAGPTEAFF.

This clone has only a few counts. V and J are TRBV27 and TRBJ2-3; D uncertain. The CDR3 runs to 12 residues. CDR1 is MNHEY, CDR2 SMNVEV, per germline (reference sequence). V lost 4 bases, J lost 2 bases, and 4 bases lay in between. The CDR3 DNA sequence: TGTGCCAGCAGTTCCTTCACAGATACGCAGTATTTT. Translating it yields CASSSFTDTQYF.

This clone appeared a few times. The V call is TRBV19, the J call TRBJ1-1; D possibly corresponds to TRBD1 (5 bases). The CDR3 extends over 13 amino acids. V lost 4 bases and J 2 bases, leaving 8 bases between the germline ends. CDR1 and CDR2 from the germline V gene are LNHDA and SQIVND (reference sequence). The CDR3 nucleotides are TGTGCCAGTAGTACCGGGGGAAACACTGAAGCTTTCTTT. Translation: CASSTGGNTEAFF.